This TCR beta chain was captured by sequencing in a study of vaccination and CD4 T cells after COVID-19. Study-wide results and limits: The median count of SARS-CoV-2-reactive clonotypes rose from roughly 21 to 40, not significantly.

The treatment: approximately 11-day PBMC culture with coronavirus spike peptide pools or control peptides (ViraFEST assay). IL-2 at around 9.4 IU/ml and peptide pools at around 10 ug/ml were added to PBMCs cultured at two million per well. Trimming cost V 2 bases and J 4 bases, with 11 bases left between them. The germline gives CDR1 MNHEY, CDR2 SVGEGT. The CDR3 sequence is 14 residues long. Oncomine TCR Beta short-read sequencing was applied to DNA from cultured CD4+ T cells. TCRdb reprocessed the PCR reads with MiXCR, giving one entry per CDR3 protein. The sample comprises roughly 11,000 distinct CDR3 sequences, 61% of which are singletons, and over 8% rests with the top ten. This clonotype was recorded a few times. Its matching antigen is unknown.

The sequenced sample was CD4+ T cells from blood, cultured in vitro. This rearrangement joins TRBV6-2 or TRBV6-3 to TRBJ1-2; no reliable D call. This receptor was identified in a human donor who had recovered from COVID-19. This CDR3 reads CASSYPGKLYGYTF. The CDR3 DNA follows: TGTGCCAGCAGTTACCCGGGGAAGCTCTATGGCTACACCTTC.